The present TCR beta chain was sequenced within a study of technical replicates of blood from several donors. Germline lookup yields CDR1 GTSNPN and CDR2 SVGIG (reference sequence). The CDR3 extends over 14 amino acids. V dropped 5 bases and J dropped 0; count of bases not matched to a gene: 6. TCRdb's table, derived via immunoSEQ multiplex PCR, lists solely in-frame clones and lacks some. The table has approximately 81,000 clones, over 95% seen once. The specimen was T cells isolated from PBMCs. V and J are TRBV30 and TRBJ2-7, with 8 bases that match TRBD2. The receptor was derived from a human donor in good health. CDR3 protein: CAWEKAGVSYEQYF. CDR3 DNA: TGTGCCTGGGAAAAAGCGGGGGTCTCCTACGAGCAGTACTTC.